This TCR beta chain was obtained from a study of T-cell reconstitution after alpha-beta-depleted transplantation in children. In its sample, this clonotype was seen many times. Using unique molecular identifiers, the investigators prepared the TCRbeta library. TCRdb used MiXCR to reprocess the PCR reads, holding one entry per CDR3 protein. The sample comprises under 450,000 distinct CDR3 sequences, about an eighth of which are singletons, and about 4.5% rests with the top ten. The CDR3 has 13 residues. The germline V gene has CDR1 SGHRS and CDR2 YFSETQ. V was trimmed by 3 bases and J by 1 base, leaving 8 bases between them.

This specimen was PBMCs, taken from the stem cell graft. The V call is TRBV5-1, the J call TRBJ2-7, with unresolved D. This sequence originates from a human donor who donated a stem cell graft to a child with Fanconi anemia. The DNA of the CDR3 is TGCGCCAGCAGCTCCGACGGGTCCTACGAGCAGTACTTC. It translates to CASSSDGSYEQYF.